A single sample is the source of the 13 T cell receptor beta chains below, sequenced in a study of T cells in Graves' hyperthyroidism and ophthalmopathy. The investigators amplified TCR beta CDR3 regions from RNA transcripts. HTBI primers were employed in a first-round RT-PCR of the TCR CDR3. TCRdb called the multiplex PCR reads again in MiXCR, with one record for every CDR3 protein. The table has more than 150,000 distinct CDR3 sequences, 15% to 20% seen once. Input material: blood. These receptors were obtained from a woman in her 50s with Graves' hyperthyroidism.

V usage is TRBV5-1 and J usage is TRBJ2-2, with 10 bases fitting TRBD2. Germline CDR1 is SGHRS and CDR2 is YFSETQ. Trimming removed 8 bases from V and 6 bases from J; junction bases left unmatched: 10. There are 15 residues in the CDR3. The chain's CDR3 is CASHPGLATPGELFF. CDR3 coding DNA: TGCGCCAGTCATCCGGGACTAGCGACACCCGGGGAGCTGTTTTTT.

Ten or more counts support this clonotype. CDR3 in amino acids: CASSDRRISSGNTIYF. CDR3 DNA: TGTGCCAGCAGTGATCGACGGATTTCCTCTGGAAACACCATATATTTT. The chain carries TRBV6-2 or TRBV6-3 and TRBJ1-3; D is ambiguous. There are 16 residues in the CDR3. V gave up 5 bases and J gave up 0 bases, with 14 bases separating them. Germline CDR1 is MNHEY and CDR2 is SVGEGT.

This clonotype appeared many times. This chain uses TRBV10-3 with TRBJ2-7, with D tentatively TRBD2 (6 bases). V dropped 8 bases and J dropped 1 base, with 9 bases sitting between them. CDR1 is ENHRY and CDR2 is SYGVKD in the germline V gene. The CDR3 is 12 amino acids. DNA for the CDR3: TGTGCCATCGGGACTTCATCCTACGAGCAGTACTTC. Translation gives CAIGTSSYEQYF.

CDR3 in amino acids: CSAPRREGWANEQFF. DNA of the CDR3: TGCAGCGCTCCCCGGCGGGAGGGCTGGGCGAATGAGCAGTTCTTC. The genes are TRBV29-1 and TRBJ2-1; TRBD2 matches 9 bases. V was pared by 7 bases and J by 7 bases, with 14 bases of the junction left unmatched. The CDR3 is 15 residues long. In germline, CDR1 is SQVTM, CDR2 ANQGSEA.

J is TRBJ1-1 and V is TRBV5-1; D call uncertain. The germline CDR1 and CDR2 sequences are SGHRS and YFSETQ. The CDR3 has 13 residues. Trimming took 0 bases from V and 7 from J, leaving 10 bases between them. DNA for the CDR3: TGCGCCAGCAGCTTGGGGGGTCGTAGTGAAGCTTTCTTT. Translated: CASSLGGRSEAFF.

This clonotype was found many times. The chain links TRBV7-9 to TRBJ1-2; D not resolved. This CDR3 comprises 14 residues. V was clipped by 4 bases and J by 3 bases, with 12 bases between them. Looked up from germline, CDR1 is SEHNR and CDR2 is FQNEAQ (reference sequence). The CDR3 DNA reads TGTGCCAGCAGCTCTCAACTAGATCACTATGGCTACACCTTC. Protein sequence: CASSSQLDHYGYTF.

This clonotype has a count of ten or more. The V gene is TRBV4-2, the J gene TRBJ1-5, with TRBD1 as a possible D gene (5 bases). Trimming took off 1 base at V and 2 bases at J, with 12 bases between the two ends. This CDR3 is 16 amino acids long. The germline V gene has CDR1 LGHNA and CDR2 YNFKEQ. CDR3 sequence reads: CASSQARQGGNQPQHF. The CDR3 DNA is TGTGCCAGCAGCCAAGCGAGGCAGGGAGGCAATCAGCCCCAGCATTTT.

This clonotype was counted at least ten times. The chain is built from TRBV28 and TRBJ1-2; possibly TRBD1 for D (6 bases). The CDR3 loop spans 14 amino acids. The V gene's germline CDR1 is MDHEN and CDR2 SYDVKM. V lost 4 bases and J lost 1, with 10 bases in between. CDR3: CASSSGTINYGYTF. CDR3 bases: TGTGCCAGCAGTTCGGGGACAATTAACTATGGCTACACCTTC.

The chain joins TRBV7-3 to TRBJ2-7; the match to TRBD1 covers 8 bases. Germline CDR1 SGHTA, CDR2 FQGTGA. J gave up 6 bases and V 3 bases, and 4 bases lay outside the gene matches. The CDR3 runs to 13 residues. CDR3 bases: TGTGCCAGCAGCTTGAGACAGGGGAGCGAGCAGTACTTC. It encodes CASSLRQGSEQYF.

This clonotype was found many times. The rearrangement uses TRBV11-2 and TRBJ2-7; D unresolved. The V and J ends lost 5 bases and 6 bases respectively, with 17 bases between them. The CDR3 runs 14 residues. Germline V gene sequence: CDR1 SGHAT, CDR2 FQNNGV. CDR3 protein: CASSPFWGPTEQYF. The CDR3 DNA reads as TGTGCCAGCAGCCCCTTCTGGGGTCCTACCGAGCAGTACTTC.

This clonotype was counted ten times or more. This sequence joins TRBV5-1 and TRBJ2-2; D unresolved. CDR1 is SGHRS, CDR2 YFSETQ, per germline. V lost 0 bases and J lost 5, with 5 bases in between. The CDR3 covers 13 residues. CDR3 in DNA: TGCGCCAGCAGCTTGGTACTGACCGGGGAGCTGTTTTTT. Protein sequence: CASSLVLTGELFF.

The chain combines TRBV5-4 with TRBJ1-2; D is undetermined. CDR1 and CDR2 from the germline V gene are SGHNT and YYREEE (reference sequence). This CDR3 is built from 12 residues. The V end lost 8 bases, the J end lost 0 bases, and 8 bases lay between the germline ends. DNA for the CDR3: TGTGCCAGTACTCGGGCTAACTATGGCTACACCTTC. It codes for CASTRANYGYTF.

The chain links TRBV12-3 or TRBV12-4 to TRBJ1-4; 10 nucleotides align to TRBD1. V lost 6 bases to trimming and J lost 6 bases; unmatched junction nucleotides: 4. The CDR3 has 14 amino acids. CDR3 region: CASSTGTGDEKLFF. In nucleotides, the CDR3 is TGTGCCAGCAGCACCGGGACAGGGGATGAAAAACTGTTTTTT.